This T cell receptor beta chain was profiled in a study of CD8 T cells in ankylosing spondylitis. A remark on this clonotype: Its specificity is not known.

Overall study findings and caveats: The authors reported significant enrichment of disease-linked clones in matched ankylosing spondylitis synovial fluid.

Germline CDR1 reads MDHEN; CDR2 reads SYDVKM. The CDR3 consists of 10 residues. V lost 8 bases to trimming and J lost 3 bases, with 5 bases between them. TCRdb re-analysed the 5' RACE reads in MiXCR, keeping a single row per CDR3 protein. The table has over 200,000 distinct CDR3 sequences, 10% to 13% seen once. Sequencing was carried out using blood, either unsorted or a sorted T cell fraction (not recorded which). The V call is TRBV28, the J call TRBJ2-7, with D possibly being TRBD2 (5 bases). The sequence derives from a male donor with ankylosing spondylitis or in good health (not recorded which). CDR3 in DNA: TGTGCCAGCGGACTCTACGAGCAGTACTTC. This encodes CASGLYEQYF.